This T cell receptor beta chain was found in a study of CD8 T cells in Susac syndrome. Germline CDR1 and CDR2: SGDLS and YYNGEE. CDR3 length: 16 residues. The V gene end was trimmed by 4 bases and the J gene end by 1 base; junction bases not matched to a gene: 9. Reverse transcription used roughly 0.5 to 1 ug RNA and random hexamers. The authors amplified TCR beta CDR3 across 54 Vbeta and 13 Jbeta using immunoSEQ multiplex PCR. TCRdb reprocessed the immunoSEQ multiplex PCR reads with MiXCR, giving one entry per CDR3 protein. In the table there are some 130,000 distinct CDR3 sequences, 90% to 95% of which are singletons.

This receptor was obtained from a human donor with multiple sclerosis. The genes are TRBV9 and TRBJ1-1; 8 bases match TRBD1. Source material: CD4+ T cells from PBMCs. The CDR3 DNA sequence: TGTGCCAGCAGCCCAGATTTGACAGGGGCGAACACTGAAGCTTTCTTT. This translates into CASSPDLTGANTEAFF.